Described below is a single T cell receptor beta chain sequence and its context. No cognate antigen has been identified for it. There are no base qualities to consult, and no much larger clone falls within one base. The library was obtained by the immunoSEQ multiplex PCR assay. The paper's data handling went like this. A statistical classification framework was built to diagnose cytomegalovirus status from the catalog of TCR beta chain sequences. What TCRdb holds here is the immuneACCESS table cut down to in-frame rearrangements. Part of the clones is not present; checked against another copy, under half of the missing clones reflect an unresolved V gene, and the others are unexplained. From that table come the V and J calls and clone size; the DNA was used to work out D and trimming. The sample table shows about 88,000 clones, and approximately 96% are seen once. Roughly 0.8% of the sample belongs to the ten largest clones.

The donors belonged to the validation cohort of around 120 subjects, which was separate from the roughly 700-subject first cohort. The sample is drawn from a study of cytomegalovirus exposure and HLA in healthy donors (TCRdb year 2017). Background for the entire study: The 500 to 800 repertoires of the first cohort and the roughly 120 validation repertoires were produced on the same platform, according to a later analysis. The study aimed to test whether cataloging public T cell receptors could reveal signatures of past pathogen exposure. Along with the approximately 700-subject first cohort, a separate validation cohort of over 90 different subjects was used. To predict cytomegalovirus infection status, the study combined high-throughput TCR immunosequencing, statistical association of individual TCRs with disease status, and machine learning.

The germline V gene encodes CDR1 SGHTA and CDR2 FQGNSA. Germline trimming amounts to 5 bases on V and 3 bases on J, with 6 as the count of junction bases outside the gene matches. The CDR3 measures 14 amino acids from cysteine to valine. This entry keeps only the CDR3 DNA: 42 bases, framed from base 1. Beyond this particular receptor, the publication reports: A later analysis found that TCRs clustered in the first cohort also tended to co-occur in the 110 or so validation repertoires, with 94% of cluster scores above 0. The study gave a list of some 150 TCR beta chains associated with cytomegalovirus. Most TCR sequences were seen in very few donors, while some public TCRs were found in many individuals. A later analysis had no HLA typing for the validation cohort, so co-occurrence there was scored across all 130 or so repertoires. In vitro tests confirmed that a few of the cytomegalovirus-associated TCR beta chains recognize cytomegalovirus antigens. In both the original and validation cohorts, the classifier was reported to diagnose cytomegalovirus status with high specificity and sensitivity. It was suggested by the authors that the approach could potentially be generalized to other disease states and immunological phenotypes.

The V and J genes are TRBV7-2 and TRBJ2-7; TRBD1 aligns with 8 central bases. The clonotype originates from a man between 18 and 35 years old in good health and CMV-seronegative. The sample consisted of PBMCs. Read as DNA, the sequence is TGTGCCAGCAGCCGGACAGGGACAAACTACGAGCAGTACGTC. Translated, it gives CASSRTGTNYEQYV.